The T cell receptor beta chain described here comes from a study of shared clonotypes between healthy human individuals (dated by TCRdb to the early 2020s). The study in broad terms: Two women and a few men aged 18 to 49 years were included in the cohort. Blood TCR repertoires of roughly five healthy adults were deeply sequenced to estimate repertoire size and the extent of clonotype sharing between individuals. Each donor's leukapheresis produced roughly between roughly 0.9 and 9 billion PBMCs. For each donor, three plates each were used for CD4 naive and CD4 memory, two plates were used for CD8 naive, and one plate was used for CD8 memory. To increase sequencing depth and limit assay-specific biases, different laboratories used diverse techniques to prepare libraries and sequence TCR repertoires.

The donors were healthy, HIV-negative adults who had no recently reported acute infections or vaccinations. Only Caucasian adults living in Nashville, Tennessee, USA were represented among the donors. CD4+ T cells were enriched by magnetic negative selection, after which naive cells were positively selected on CD45RA and the negative fraction was taken as the memory subset. Blood was obtained by leukapheresis, after which PBMCs were separated by Ficoll-Histopaque density gradient centrifugation and cryopreserved in liquid nitrogen vapor phase. Analytical flow cytometry was used to check the purity and quantity of every magnetically sorted T cell population. From each sorted fraction, genomic DNA was isolated and quantified by UV absorbance on a Nanodrop 2000c. Using the deep immunoSEQ assay, TCR CDR3 regions were amplified from genomic DNA by multiplex PCR. Genomic DNA extracted from each cell subset was distributed evenly over all wells of several immunoSEQ 96-well plates, and each plate served as one replicate. Each replicate PCR for sorted subsets received about 200 ng genomic DNA, equal to about 30,000 T cell genomes. Purified libraries were quantified with a Qubit 3.0 fluorometer, sized on a Bioanalyzer 2100, and re-quantified with the KAPA Library Quantification kit. Each immunoSEQ 96-well plate was sequenced on its own single-read 150-cycle Illumina NextSeq 550 flow cell. Per the authors' processing: Because the immunoSEQ output included only junctional sequences and no quality scores, the filtering could not be the same as the filtering used for full-length reads. To assign V/J genes and CDR3, sequences were annotated using PyIR, a Python wrapper for IgBLAST v1.9, with IMGT germline references. Reads were removed for weak V/J assignments (E-value above 1e-6), missing CDR3, stop codons, out-of-frame junctions, or ambiguous translated residues. A V3J clonotype was defined by an identical inferred V gene, J gene, and CDR3 amino acid sequence. To compute the percentage overlap between repertoires, the number of shared unique clonotypes was divided by the size of the smaller repertoire. RTK rarefaction, the Chao1 estimator, and Recon v2.1 estimates of unobserved clonotypes were used to assess repertoire richness. Generation probabilities were computed with OLGA for all TCRbeta clonotypes obtained by the gDNA method from several donors. The clones in this table, taken by TCRdb from immuneACCESS, are in-frame only. Not every clone is retained; where verified, under half of the shortfall comes from an unresolved V gene, and the cause of the rest is unknown. V and J calls and clone size are those listed in that table; D and trimming were worked out from the DNA. The sample table holds roughly 2.2 million clones, of which approximately 93% were seen once. Of the sample, about 0.39% is held by the ten largest clones.

The research as a whole found: Rarefaction of sorted-subset datasets indicated incomplete sequencing despite the large sequencing depth. Pairwise subsampling led to the expectation that sequencing depth would affect the degree of clonotype sharing among donors. Clonotypes shared by all four sorted-subset donors showed higher generation probabilities than non-shared clonotypes. Only blood was sampled, and tissue TCR repertoires likely differ from those in blood. When a few donors were compared, the shared fraction of clonotypes was around 5.1% for naive CD4, 3.5% to 4% for naive CD8, roughly 2.5% for memory CD4, and around 0.4% for memory CD8. Naive subsets generally had larger estimated clonotype richness than memory subsets. The genetic and exposure-history diversity represented was limited by the small number of donors.

Details on this clone: The clone's antigen remains unknown. The record has no base qualities; no much larger clone is one base away.

The CDR3, cysteine through phenylalanine, is 15 amino acids long. The read is trimmed to its CDR3 DNA, 45 bases read in frame from base 1. The trim is 5 bases for V and 4 bases for J, with a gap of 14 bases between the germline ends. CDR1 and CDR2 are drawn from the germline V gene (reference sequence): LNHNV, YYDKDF. This receptor was obtained from a man younger than 35 in good health. Some clones in this sample may be carry-over from other donors' samples. The specimen was naive CD4+ T cells from PBMCs. The cell subset or site tag for this specimen amounts to: CD45RA+ positively selected. The chain links TRBV15 with TRBJ1-4; a confident D gene designation cannot be given. DNA sequence: TGTGCCACCAGCGGGAGACGGCGCAATAATGAAAAACTGTTTTTT. This yields the protein CATSGRRRNNEKLFF.